Shown below are 27 T cell receptor beta chains from a single sample sequenced in a study of cytomegalovirus exposure and HLA in healthy donors. PCR used 60 Vbeta primers and 13 Jbeta primers. The protocol was immunoSEQ multiplex PCR, while the TCRdb copy is restricted to in-frame clones and leaves out a portion. The table has approximately 170,000 clones, 85% seen once. The specimen sequenced was PBMCs. These receptor sequences come from a boy between 2 and 15 years old in good health and CMV-seronegative.

The chain uses TRBV19 and TRBJ2-5; maybe TRBD1 (6 bases). Trimming took off 6 bases at V and 0 bases at J, with 11 bases between the two ends. Germline CDR1 and CDR2: LNHDA and SQIVND (reference sequence). This CDR3 has 14 amino acids. CDR3 nucleotides: TGTGCCAGTAGGGGGGCCTCTAACCAAGAGACCCAGTACTTC. Translating gives CASRGASNQETQYF. Full variable domain (remainder filled in from reference TRBV19 and TRBJ2-5): DGGITQSPKYLFRKEGQNVTLSCEQNLNHDAMYWYRQDPGQGLRLIYYSQIVNDFQKGDIAEGYSVSREKKESFPLTVTSAQKNPTAFYLCASRGASNQETQYFGPGTRLLVL.

A word on this clone: The junction differs from germline at one of its ends, possibly a read error. The genes are TRBV7-9 and TRBJ1-1; D call uncertain. CDR1 SEHNR and CDR2 FQNEAQ come from the germline V gene (reference sequence). The length of the CDR3 is 12 residues. In nucleotides, the CDR3 is TGTTCCAGCAGCTTAGAGGCGGGGGAAGCTTTCTTT. Protein: CSSSLEAGEAFF.

The genes are TRBV18 and TRBJ1-4, with a possible D match to TRBD1 (6 bases). Germline loops: CDR1 KGHSH, CDR2 LQKENI. V shed 6 bases and J shed 4 bases, with 12 bases lying between them. This CDR3 is 14 amino acids long. The CDR3 DNA follows: TGTGCCAGCTCCGACAGGCAAGATAATGAAAAACTGTTTTTT. It translates to CASSDRQDNEKLFF.

The sample holds one count of this clone. The chain carries TRBV6-1 and TRBJ1-2; no reliable D call. Deletions cut 1 base from V and 0 bases from J, with 9 bases between. Germline CDR1 MNHNS, CDR2 SASEGT. The CDR3 extends over 15 amino acids. The CDR3: CASSEGAGANYGYTF. The CDR3 region has the DNA TGTGCCAGCAGTGAAGGTGCCGGAGCTAACTATGGCTACACCTTC.

This chain links TRBV5-6 with TRBJ2-2, with 9 bases identical to TRBD2. Germline V lookup: CDR1 SGHDT, CDR2 YYEEEE. Trimming took 0 bases from V and 1 from J; bases not matched to a gene: 1. The CDR3 is 16 amino acids. Written as DNA, the CDR3 is TGTGCCAGCAGCTTGGAACTAGCGGGGAACACCGGGGAGCTGTTTTTT. It encodes CASSLELAGNTGELFF.

The chain joins TRBV15 to TRBJ1-2; 10 bases are shared with TRBD1. This CDR3 is 14 amino acids long. V was clipped by 1 base and J by 10 bases; unmatched bases: 6. Germline V gene data show CDR1 as LNHNV and CDR2 as YYDKDF (reference sequence). The CDR3 here is CATSRGVTGGAYTF. The CDR3 DNA reads TGTGCCACCAGCAGAGGGGTGACAGGGGGCGCCTACACCTTC.

The chain carries TRBV6-1 and TRBJ2-1; D gene ambiguous. The length of the CDR3 is 12 residues. Trimming removed 10 bases from V and 0 bases from J, with 7 bases in between. From germline, CDR1 is MNHNS and CDR2 SASEGT. CDR3 region: CAISTSYNEQFF. CDR3 nucleotide sequence: TGTGCCATATCTACCTCCTACAATGAGCAGTTCTTC.

This chain connects TRBV28 to TRBJ2-7, with a weak D call TRBD2 (6 bases). Deletions cut 8 bases from V and 5 bases from J, with 22 bases between. This CDR3 region has 15 residues. CDR1 and CDR2 (germline): MDHEN, SYDVKM. This CDR3 reads CASGTAWRDPDEQYF. CDR3 sequence (DNA): TGTGCCAGCGGCACCGCTTGGCGGGATCCAGACGAGCAGTACTTC.

This sequence joins TRBV27 and TRBJ1-3; no clear D. CDR1 MNHEY and CDR2 SMNVEV come from the germline V gene (reference sequence). Trimming stripped 0 bases from V and 2 bases from J, with 5 bases between. The CDR3 runs to 14 residues. The CDR3 DNA is TGTGCCAGCAGTTTATCCAGAACTGGAAACACCATATATTTT. Translation: CASSLSRTGNTIYF.

This chain uses TRBV6-5 with TRBJ1-6; D call uncertain. Trimming took 8 bases from V and 7 from J, leaving 15 bases between them. CDR1 is MNHEY, CDR2 SVGAGI, per germline. The CDR3 contains 14 residues. CDR3 in DNA: TGTGCCAGCTCAGAGGGCCGATCAAATTCACCCCTCCACTTT. It specifies CASSEGRSNSPLHF.

The rearrangement joins TRBV11-2 to TRBJ2-1, with D possibly TRBD2 on 6 matching bases. The CDR3 has 14 amino acids. Per the germline V gene, CDR1 is SGHAT and CDR2 is FQNNGV. Trimming stripped 4 bases from V and 10 bases from J, with 17 bases between. In DNA, the CDR3 is TGTGCCAGCAGCTCAATTGGTCGGGGACTGGAGCAGTTCTTC. Amino acids: CASSSIGRGLEQFF. The variable domain in full, completed from reference TRBV11-2 and TRBJ2-1, reads EAGVAQSPRYKIIEKRQSVAFWCNPISGHATLYWYQQILGQGPKLLIQFQNNGVVDDSQLPKDRFSAERLKGVDSTLKIQPAKLEDSAVYLCASSSIGRGLEQFFGPGTRLTVL.

This clone was recorded a few times. This chain links TRBV5-1 with TRBJ2-3; TRBD2 is a possible D gene (6 bases). Germline values: CDR1 SGHRS, CDR2 YFSETQ. Trimming cost V 4 bases and J 0 bases, with 24 bases left between them. This CDR3 spans 19 amino acids. Here the CDR3 DNA reads TGCGCCAGCAGCAGGGTTTCTCGGGTAGCGGCTTTAAGCACAGATACGCAGTATTTT. The encoded protein is CASSRVSRVAALSTDTQYF.

This chain uses TRBV7-8 with TRBJ1-2; 12 nucleotides agree with TRBD1. The ends lost 5 bases at V and 6 bases at J; junction bases unmatched: 16. The CDR3 contains 18 residues. Germline loops: CDR1 SGHVS, CDR2 FQNEAQ. The CDR3 coding sequence is TGTGCCAGCAGCGTAAAGGAACCGGGACAGGGGGCCCTGGATGGCTACACCTTC. It encodes CASSVKEPGQGALDGYTF.

The chain employs TRBV5-1 and TRBJ1-2; maybe TRBD1 (5 bases). The CDR3 is made up of 17 amino acids. In germline, CDR1 is SGHRS, CDR2 YFSETQ. Trimming removed 0 bases at V and 6 bases at J, with 21 bases between. CDR3: CASSLEIGAEVNHGYTF. In DNA form, the CDR3 reads TGCGCCAGCAGCTTGGAAATTGGGGCAGAAGTGAACCATGGCTACACCTTC. The full variable domain, with the rest looked up from reference TRBV5-1 and TRBJ1-2, is KAGVTQTPRYLIKTRGQQVTLSCSPISGHRSVSWYQQTPGQGLQFLFEYFSETQRNKGNFPGRFSGRQFSNSRSEMNVSTLELGDSALYLCASSLEIGAEVNHGYTFGSGTRLTVV.

The V and J genes are TRBV5-4 and TRBJ2-3; D gene ambiguous. V lost 0 bases, J lost 2 bases, and 7 bases lay in between. Germline-derived CDR1 and CDR2 are SGHNT and YYREEE (reference sequence). This CDR3 is 14 amino acids long. CDR3 sequence reads: CASSLGLITDTQYF. Written as DNA, the CDR3 is TGTGCCAGCAGCTTGGGACTTATCACAGATACGCAGTATTTT.

The rearrangement joins TRBV6-5 to TRBJ2-1; D is ambiguous. This CDR3 is built from 13 residues. Trimming shortened V by 2 bases and J by 4 bases, and 6 bases separated the two germline ends. The germline V gene has CDR1 MNHEY and CDR2 SVGAGI. This chain's CDR3 is CASSYDGYNEQFF. In nucleotides, the CDR3 is TGTGCCAGCAGTTACGACGGGTACAATGAGCAGTTCTTC.

The CDR3 DNA reads TGTGCCAGCAGCCCGGGACAGGGTGGTGAAAAACTGTTTTTT. It is translated as CASSPGQGGEKLFF. The V gene is TRBV7-9, the J gene TRBJ1-4; 9 nucleotides match TRBD1. Germline V gives CDR1 SEHNR, CDR2 FQNEAQ (reference sequence). V shed 5 bases and J 7 bases; nucleotides not matched to a gene: 5. The length of the CDR3 is 14 residues.

The chain is built from TRBV7-8 and TRBJ2-7; TRBD1 matches 8 bases. The CDR3 contains 16 residues. Germline values: CDR1 SGHVS, CDR2 FQNEAQ. Trimming cost V 0 bases and J 2 bases; bases outside gene matches: 6. CDR3 sequence reads: CASSLARTGNPYEQYV. The CDR3 DNA is TGTGCCAGCAGCTTAGCGCGGACAGGGAACCCCTACGAGCAGTACGTC.

The chain is built from TRBV28 and TRBJ2-4; 7 positions agree with TRBD1. In germline, CDR1 is MDHEN, CDR2 SYDVKM. J was trimmed by 0 bases and V by 5 bases; bases with no gene match: 7. This CDR3 spans 16 amino acids. In DNA, the CDR3 is TGTGCCAGCAGTGACAGGGTCCTTGAAGCCAAAAACATTCAGTACTTC. It is translated as CASSDRVLEAKNIQYF.

V is TRBV28 and J is TRBJ1-6; 7 positions match TRBD1. V lost 2 bases and J lost 10; bases outside the gene matches: 5. The length of the CDR3 is 14 residues. The germline V gene encodes CDR1 MDHEN and CDR2 SYDVKM. For the CDR3, the DNA is TGTGCCAGCAGTTTACAGACAGGGCACTCACCCCTCCACTTT. It yields the protein CASSLQTGHSPLHF.

This clone was seen a handful of times. The rearrangement joins TRBV5-4 to TRBJ2-1, with 7 bases lining up with TRBD2. Germline loops: CDR1 SGHNT, CDR2 YYREEE (reference sequence). The CDR3 extends over 15 amino acids. The V and J ends lost 5 bases and 3 bases, in that order; junction bases with no gene match: 8. The CDR3 is CASSKAGLDYNEQFF. The CDR3 DNA sequence: TGTGCCAGCAGTAAAGCGGGGCTGGACTACAATGAGCAGTTCTTC.

J is TRBJ1-1 and V is TRBV25-1; perhaps TRBD1 as D (5 bases). The CDR3 loop spans 14 amino acids. Trimming stripped 3 bases from V and 1 base from J, with 9 bases between. Germline V gene lookup returns CDR1 MGHDK and CDR2 SYGVNS. The CDR3 DNA reads as TGTGCCAGCAGTGACGGGGGAGGGAACACTGAAGCTTTCTTT. Amino acid sequence: CASSDGGGNTEAFF. Full variable domain (outside the CDR3, taken from reference TRBV25-1 and TRBJ1-1): EADIYQTPRYLVIGTGKKITLECSQTMGHDKMYWYQQDPGMELHLIHYSYGVNSTEKGDLSSESTVSRIRTEHFPLTLESARPSHTSQYLCASSDGGGNTEAFFGQGTRLTVV.

The chain couples TRBV5-8 to TRBJ2-3; D unresolved. This CDR3 is 17 amino acids long. Germline CDR1 reads SGHTS; CDR2 reads YDEGEE. V shed 0 bases and J shed 1 base, with 15 bases lying between them. The chain's CDR3 is CASSLVKRVGGTDTQYF. The CDR3, as DNA: TGTGCCAGCAGCTTGGTGAAACGGGTTGGCGGCACAGATACGCAGTATTTT.

This chain connects TRBV27 to TRBJ1-2; D is perhaps TRBD1 (6 bases). Deletions cut 5 bases from V and 5 bases from J, with 12 bases between. The germline CDR1 and CDR2 sequences are MNHEY and SMNVEV (reference sequence). This CDR3 contains 13 residues. The CDR3 region is CASSLGQRYGYTF. The CDR3 DNA reads TGTGCCAGCAGTCTAGGACAGCGTTATGGCTACACCTTC.

The chain has TRBV29-1 and TRBJ1-3, with a weak D call TRBD1 (6 bases). The CDR3 has 14 amino acids. Per germline, CDR1 SQVTM and CDR2 ANQGSEA. V was clipped by 6 bases and J by 0 bases, with 12 bases between them. The CDR3 sequence is CSVTTGSSGNTIYF. CDR3 nucleotide sequence: TGCAGCGTCACTACAGGGAGCTCTGGAAACACCATATATTTT.

This chain links TRBV7-9 with TRBJ1-2, with unresolved D. The CDR3 is 15 amino acids. Looked up from germline, CDR1 is SEHNR and CDR2 is FQNEAQ (reference sequence). V gave up 4 bases and J gave up 5 bases, with 17 bases separating them. This chain's CDR3 is CASSSVAHFSYGYTF. In DNA, the CDR3 is TGTGCCAGCAGCTCGGTAGCACATTTTAGTTATGGCTACACCTTC.

V and J are TRBV4-1 and TRBJ2-3; 7 positions match TRBD1. Germline CDR1 is MGHRA and CDR2 is YSYEKL. The CDR3 covers 14 residues. V lost 4 bases and J lost 4; bases outside the gene matches: 5. In DNA, the CDR3 is TGCGCCAGCAGCCTTCGACAGGGCGCAGATACGCAGTATTTT. This codes for CASSLRQGADTQYF.